This T cell receptor beta chain was found in a study of cytomegalovirus exposure and HLA in healthy donors. Across the study: Early released data had around 89 million unique TCRs, all coming from HLA-typed donors.

The CDR3 totals 14 residues. The germline CDR1 and CDR2 sequences are SGHTA and FQGNSA. V was trimmed by 1 base and J by 5 bases, leaving 11 bases between them. The PCR used 60 Vbeta and 13 Jbeta primers. Clones were sequenced by immunoSEQ multiplex PCR, and TCRdb holds only the in-frame ones, with some missing. In the table there are about 67,000 clones, about 65% of which are singletons. V is TRBV7-2 and J is TRBJ1-2; D perhaps matches TRBD1 (5 bases). The sequence was collected from a woman in her twenties or thirties in good health and CMV-seronegative. Sample: PBMCs. The CDR3 loop reads CASSLGAGSYGYTF. CDR3 nucleotide sequence: TGTGCCAGCAGCTTAGGGGCAGGGTCATATGGCTACACCTTC.